This T cell receptor (beta chain) was captured in a study of Ad26.COV2.S vaccination and SARS-CoV-2 variants. The method was immunoSEQ multiplex PCR; TCRdb's version includes in-frame clones alone and lacks a portion of them. This sample has roughly 380,000 clones, with 85% to 90% found just once. Indicated treatment: 19 received Ad26.COV2.S at low or high dose, single or two shots; several received placebo; per-sample allocation not given. Each sample was drawn 63 days after the first injection (of vaccine or placebo). V was cut by 3 bases and J by 6 bases, with 10 bases left in between. This CDR3 comprises 13 residues. Germline CDR1 reads KGHDR; CDR2 reads SFDVKD.

The chain couples TRBV24-1 to TRBJ1-2, with D uncertain. Specimen: peripheral blood, collected in a trial of Ad26.COV2.S vaccine versus placebo. This sequence was found in a person aged 18 to 65 who received the Ad26.COV2.S COVID-19 vaccine or a placebo. The CDR3 nucleotides read TGTGCCACCAGTGATCCAGGAATCGATGGCTACACCTTC. This encodes CATSDPGIDGYTF.